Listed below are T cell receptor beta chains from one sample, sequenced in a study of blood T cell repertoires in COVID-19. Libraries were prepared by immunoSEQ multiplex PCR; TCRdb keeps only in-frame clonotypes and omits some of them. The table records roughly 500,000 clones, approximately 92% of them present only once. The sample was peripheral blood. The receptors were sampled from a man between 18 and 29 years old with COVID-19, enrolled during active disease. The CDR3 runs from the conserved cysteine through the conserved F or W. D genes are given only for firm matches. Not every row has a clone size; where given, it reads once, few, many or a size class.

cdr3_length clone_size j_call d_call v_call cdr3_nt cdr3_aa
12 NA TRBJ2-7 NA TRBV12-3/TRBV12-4 TGTGCCAGCAGTTTCGTGACATACGAGCAGTACTTC CASSFVTYEQYF
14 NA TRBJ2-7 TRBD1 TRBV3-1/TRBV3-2 TGTGCCAGCAGGACCGGGACAGTCCCCTACGAGCAGTACTTC CASRTGTVPYEQYF
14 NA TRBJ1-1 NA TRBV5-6 TGTGCCAGCAGCCCTCTGATAGGGGAAACTGAAGCTTTCTTT CASSPLIGETEAFF
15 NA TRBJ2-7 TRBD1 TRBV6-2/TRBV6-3 TGTGCCAGCAGTTACCCAGGCAGGGGGCTCGACGAGCAGTACTTC CASSYPGRGLDEQYF
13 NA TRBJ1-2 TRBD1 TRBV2 TGTGCCAGCAGGGACAGGGAGTTATATGGCTACACCTTC CASRDRELYGYTF
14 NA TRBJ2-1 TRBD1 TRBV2 TGTGCCAGCAGGGCTGACAGGGACTACAATGAGCAGTTCTTC CASRADRDYNEQFF
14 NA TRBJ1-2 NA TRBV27 TGTGCCAGCAGTACCCGAGCTCGGACAGAAGGCTACACCTTC CASSTRARTEGYTF
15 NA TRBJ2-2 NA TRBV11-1 TGTGCCAGCAGCGGGGGGAGAGTCAGCACCGGGGAGCTGTTTTTT CASSGGRVSTGELFF
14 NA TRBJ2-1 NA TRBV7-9 TGTGCCAGCAGGCCCATTAGCTCCTACAATGAGCAGTTCTTC CASRPISSYNEQFF
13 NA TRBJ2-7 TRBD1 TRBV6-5 TGTGCCAGCAGTACCGGGACAGGTTACGAGCAGTACTTC CASSTGTGYEQYF
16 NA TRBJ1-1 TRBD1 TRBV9 TGTGCCAGCAGCGTAGCCGGGGACAGGGGAGACACTGAAGCTTTCTTT CASSVAGDRGDTEAFF
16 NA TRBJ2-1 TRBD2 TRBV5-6 TGTGCCAGCAGCACTAGCGGGGGGGCCGTCTACAATGAGCAGTTCTTC CASSTSGGAVYNEQFF
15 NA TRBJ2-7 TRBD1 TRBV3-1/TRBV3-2 TGTGCCAGCAGCCAAGGACGGACAGGGGCCTACGAGCAGTACTTC CASSQGRTGAYEQYF
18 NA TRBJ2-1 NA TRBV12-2 TGTGCAAGTCGCTTAGCGCGGGGTGGCAGGGAAACCTACAATGAGCAGTTCTTC CASRLARGGRETYNEQFF
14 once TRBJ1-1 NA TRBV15 TGTGCCACCAGCAGAGAACAGGGGAACACTGAAGCTTTCTTT CATSREQGNTEAFF
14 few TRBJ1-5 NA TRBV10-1 TGCGCCAGCCTGGACACCCCGAGAAATCAGCCCCAGCATTTT CASLDTPRNQPQHF
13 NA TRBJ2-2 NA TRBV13 TGTGCCAGCAGCTTCGGACACCGTAGGGAGCTGTTTTTT CASSFGHRRELFF
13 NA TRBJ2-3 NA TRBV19 TGTGCCAGTAGTATAGGACAGACAGATACGCAGTATTTT CASSIGQTDTQYF
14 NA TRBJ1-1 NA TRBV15 TGTGCCACCAGCAGTCAACAATGGAACACTGAAGCTTTCTTT CATSSQQWNTEAFF
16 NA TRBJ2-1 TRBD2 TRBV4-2 TGTGCCAGCAGCAACCGGGACTACGAAAGCTACAATGAGCAGTTCTTC CASSNRDYESYNEQFF
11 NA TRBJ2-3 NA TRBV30 TGTGCCCCCCATCGGACAGATACGCAGTATTTT CAPHRTDTQYF
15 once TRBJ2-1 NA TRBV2 TGTGCCAGCAGCCCGGACCTAGCAGCCTACAATGAGCAGTTCTTC CASSPDLAAYNEQFF
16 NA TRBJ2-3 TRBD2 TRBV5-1 TGCGCCAGCAGCAGAGTGACTAGCGGATTCACAGATACGCAGTATTTT CASSRVTSGFTDTQYF
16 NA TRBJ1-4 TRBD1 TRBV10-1 TGCGCCAGCAGTCCGGGACAGGGGGCAACTAATGAAAAACTGTTTTTT CASSPGQGATNEKLFF
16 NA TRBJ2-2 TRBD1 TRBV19 TGTGCCAGTAGTCCATCTGGACAGGGGTTCTCCGGGGAGCTGTTTTTT CASSPSGQGFSGELFF
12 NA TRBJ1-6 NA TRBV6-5 TGTGCCAGCGTTGAACCAGGTTCACCCCTCCACTTT CASVEPGSPLHF
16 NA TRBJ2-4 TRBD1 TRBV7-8 TGTGCCAGCAGCCTTCGACAGGGAATAGCCAAAAACATTCAGTACTTC CASSLRQGIAKNIQYF
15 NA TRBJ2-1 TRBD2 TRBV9 TGTGCCAGCAGCCTCAGCGGGAGTACACACAATGAGCAGTTCTTC CASSLSGSTHNEQFF
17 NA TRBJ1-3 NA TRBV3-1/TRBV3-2 TGTGCCAGCAGCCAACCGGGGGGAGCCAGCTCTGGAAACACCATATATTTT CASSQPGGASSGNTIYF
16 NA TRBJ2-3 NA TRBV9 TGTGCCAGCAGCGTAGGGGGGGACAGTACCACAGATACGCAGTATTTT CASSVGGDSTTDTQYF
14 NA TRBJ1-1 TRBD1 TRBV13 TGTGCCAGCAGCAAGACCAGGGGGAGAACTGAAGCTTTCTTT CASSKTRGRTEAFF
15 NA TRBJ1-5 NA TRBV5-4 TGTGCCAGCAGCTTGGGGTCCGGGAGCAATCAGCCCCAGCATTTT CASSLGSGSNQPQHF
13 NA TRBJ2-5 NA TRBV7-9 TGTGCCAGCAGTTCGAGCCTCACAGGTGGCCAGTACTTC CASSSSLTGGQYF
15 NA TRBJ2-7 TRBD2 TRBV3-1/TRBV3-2 TGTGCCAGCAGCCAAGATCCCGGGAGGAGCTACGAGCAGTACTTC CASSQDPGRSYEQYF
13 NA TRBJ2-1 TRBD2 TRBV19 TGTGCCAGTGGTAGCGGGACCTACAATGAGCAGTTCTTC CASGSGTYNEQFF
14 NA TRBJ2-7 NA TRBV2 TGTGCCAGCAGTGATCGCGGGTGGGGAGACGAGCAGTACTTC CASSDRGWGDEQYF
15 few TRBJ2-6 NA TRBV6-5 TGTGCCAGCAGAAGCACAGTTGCTGGGGCCAACGTCCTGACTTTC CASRSTVAGANVLTF